This entry describes one T cell receptor (beta chain). Its cognate antigen is unknown. The treatment: roughly ten-day PBMC culture with coronavirus spike peptide pools or control peptides (ViraFEST assay). These data belong to a study of vaccination and CD4 T cells after COVID-19. On the study more broadly: Typically, post-vaccine samples were obtained a median about 79 days after dose two, within a range of 14 to 241. Stimuli were overlapping spike peptide pools of SARS-CoV-2 and three common cold coronaviruses (HCoV-NL63, HCoV-OC43, HCoV-229E).

The germline V and J ends were trimmed by 0 bases and 2 bases, with 11 bases remaining between them. CDR1 is LGHNA and CDR2 is YNFKEQ in the germline V gene. This CDR3 has 15 amino acids. An Oncomine TCR Beta short-read assay was used to sequence the DNA from cultured CD4+ T cells. MiXCR, applied by TCRdb to the PCR reads, yields one record per CDR3 protein. This table holds around 6,800 distinct CDR3 sequences, roughly 69% found once. Study results and limitations: Clonotypes reactive to SARS-CoV-2 had a median that went up from around 20 to 38, but not significantly.

V is TRBV4-2 and J is TRBJ2-7, with D maybe TRBD2 (5 bases). Sequencing was performed on CD4+ T cells from blood, cultured in vitro. This receptor was obtained from a human donor who had recovered from COVID-19. CDR3 region: CASSQEGQLAYEQYF. In nucleotides, the CDR3 is TGTGCCAGCAGCCAAGAAGGCCAACTAGCCTACGAGCAGTACTTC.